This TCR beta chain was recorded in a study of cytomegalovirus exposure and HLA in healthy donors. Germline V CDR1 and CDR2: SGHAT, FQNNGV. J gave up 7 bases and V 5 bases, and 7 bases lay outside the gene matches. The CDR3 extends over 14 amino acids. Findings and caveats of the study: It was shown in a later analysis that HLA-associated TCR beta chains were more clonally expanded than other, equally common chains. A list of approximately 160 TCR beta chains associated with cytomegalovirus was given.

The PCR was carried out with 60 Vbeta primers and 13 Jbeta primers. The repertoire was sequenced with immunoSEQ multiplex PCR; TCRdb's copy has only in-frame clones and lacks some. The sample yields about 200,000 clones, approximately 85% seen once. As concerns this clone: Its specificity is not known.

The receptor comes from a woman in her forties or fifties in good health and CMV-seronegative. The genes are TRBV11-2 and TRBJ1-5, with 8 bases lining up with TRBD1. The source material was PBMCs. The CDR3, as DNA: TGTGCCAGCAGCCCTCAGGGGGCTAGCCAGCCCCAGCATTTT. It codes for CASSPQGASQPQHF.